The TCR beta chain described here comes from a study of blood T cell repertoires in COVID-19. Study in general: Acute-phase and convalescent COVID-19 samples originated in the United States, Italy and Spain. PBMCs, B-cell-depleted T cells, or T cells were the source of the cDNA or gDNA that made up the material.

Here immunoSEQ multiplex PCR was the method, and the copy in TCRdb shows in-frame clones only, minus some. The sample lists approximately 31,000 clones, about 89% occurring once. The specimen was peripheral blood. The sequence was obtained from a human donor with active COVID-19. The donor label of this sample is uncertain.

The CDR3 loop is CASSPTTGSGNTIYF. The CDR3 nucleotides read TGTGCCAGCTCACCAACTACAGGGTCTGGAAACACCATATATTTT. The rearrangement uses TRBV18 and TRBJ1-3; the D gene is possibly TRBD1 (6 bases). V shed 2 bases and J shed 1 base, with 9 bases lying between them. The CDR3 runs to 15 residues. CDR1 is KGHSH, CDR2 LQKENI, per germline. Variable domain in full (rest from reference TRBV18 and TRBJ1-3): NAGVMQNPRHLVRRRGQEARLRCSPMKGHSHVYWYRQLPEEGLKFMVYLQKENIIDESGMPKERFSAEFPKEGPSILRIQQVVRGDSAAYFCASSPTTGSGNTIYFGEGSWLTVV.